This paragraph reports one TCR beta chain. This clone was seen a handful of times. What antigen it recognizes has not been identified. No clone much larger than this one lies a single base away; base qualities are absent. V and J are truncated by 5 bases and 4 bases respectively, leaving an intervening sequence of 14 bases. The CDR3 runs 14 amino acids, cysteine and phenylalanine included. The CDR3 DNA has 42 bases and is translated from base 1. Based on the germline V gene (reference sequence), the CDR1 and CDR2 sequences are SEHNR and FQNEAQ. The data belong to a study of cytomegalovirus exposure and HLA in healthy donors (dated by TCRdb to about 2017). About the full investigation: In an earlier analysis of under 600 of the donors, less than 350 Gb of sequence data and just under 120 million unique TCR beta sequences from about 179 million T cells were reported. Roughly 300 gigabases of sequencing data and roughly 80 million unique TCR sequences made up an early release that covered nearly 650 HLA-typed donors. Among the approximately 400 genotyped donors, around 79% belonged to the genetic ancestry cluster associated with self-reported Caucasian donors. The study aimed to test whether cataloging public T cell receptors could reveal signatures of past pathogen exposure. The study profiled the T cell repertoires of 550 to 700 subjects by immunosequencing and related them to cytomegalovirus serostatus. A separate validation cohort of roughly 110 different subjects was used in addition to the 666-subject first cohort. To predict cytomegalovirus infection status, the study brought together high-throughput TCR immunosequencing, statistical association of individual TCRs with disease status, and machine learning. In a later analysis, previously published TCR beta repertoires from several hundred donors were re-analyzed and high-resolution HLA genotyping was added so that TCR occurrence patterns could be studied. The later analysis used no new phenotypic data to find candidate immune exposures, relying instead on TCR beta sequences and their occurrence across donors. To decide whether each TCR beta V gene segment behaved as functional or pseudogenic, an earlier analysis of some 570 of the donors relied on high-throughput TCR beta sequencing. Donor age, sex, ethnicity and CMV serostatus were compiled together with the repertoire data. A later genetic analysis took genome-wide SNP genotypes for about three fifths of the roughly 700 donors and used that subset as a discovery cohort. All discovery cohort repertoires had been generated on a single sequencing platform. Both class I and class II loci were covered by HLA typing, at four-digit resolution. The number of typed donors differed by locus: roughly 629-640 for A, B, C, DRB1 and DQB1; approximately 530 for DQA1; around 610 for DPA1; and about 450 for DPB1. Because of strong linkage in the cohort, 5 or 6 DR-DQ haplotypes were treated as single units for association and clustering. On average, roughly 250,000 unique TCR beta nucleotide sequences were sequenced per donor among 398 genotyped donors of the cohort, with 15% to 20% of those sequences being non-productive. Beyond this particular receptor, the publication reports: A later analysis found that TCR association rates varied across HLA loci, with DRB1 alleles showing the most associated TCRs and HLA-C alleles the fewest. Some IMGT-functional V segments, including TRBV6-2 and TRBV6-3, could not be told apart with the 87-base-pair reads, so those segments were excluded. The study gave a list of roughly 150 TCR beta chains associated with cytomegalovirus. Because HLA typing was unavailable for some donors at each locus, only the typed subset was used in association tests. In a later genetic analysis, a missense DCLRE1C variant was associated with V-gene and J-gene trimming of TCR beta chains, and the association was replicated in an independent cohort. In vitro tests confirmed that a few of the cytomegalovirus-associated TCR beta chains recognize cytomegalovirus antigens. In both the original and validation cohorts, the classifier was reported to diagnose cytomegalovirus status with high specificity and sensitivity. The authors suggested that the approach could potentially be extended to other disease states and immunological phenotypes. Compared with the 666-donor mean, donors in an Asian-associated ancestry cluster had fewer N-insertions in productive TCRs, according to a later genetic analysis. When HLA alleles, especially DR and DQ, strongly co-occurred, attributing TCR associations to individual alleles was difficult. A further reported finding was that TCR beta sequences accurately predicted the HLA-A and HLA-B alleles for most subjects in the first cohort. A cluster of highly shared sequence variants was judged likely to be a technical artifact of the sequencing pipeline. Over 15 rarely observed V segments, including chromosome 9 orphons, were excluded from the earlier analysis of about 610 of the donors because counts were too low. Linkage disequilibrium might explain the correlated functional status among segregating V segments, but an unknown experimental factor could not be ruled out. While some public TCRs were present in many individuals, most TCR sequences turned up only very rarely across donors. Several of the top co-occurrence clusters appeared to be linked to parvovirus B19, influenza, CMV and Epstein-Barr virus, according to a later analysis. Immune exposure information for the cohort was limited to CMV serostatus. Compared with equally common non-associated chains, HLA-associated TCR beta chains in a later analysis were more clonally expanded and had lower generation probabilities. The presence/absence analyses assumed that sequencing depth was roughly uniform across donors, and that assumption may not be true. A later analysis found that most CMV-associated TCR beta chains appeared HLA-restricted, with HLA associations seemingly driven largely by CMV exposure. In a later analysis, some 17,000 TCR beta sequences were associated with specific HLA alleles at a false discovery rate of 0.05. In an earlier analysis of about 540 of the donors, most TCR beta V segments were observed in productive rearrangements about 87% or about 30% of the time, broadly matching IMGT annotations. This cohort had only TCR beta chains sequenced, and the lack of alpha or paired-chain data limited which features could be detected.

The method was the immunoSEQ multiplex PCR assay. For the multiplex PCR, a mixture combining 60 forward primers for TCR Vbeta segments and 13 reverse primers for TCR Jbeta segments was used. Amplification of the CDR3 region of rearranged TCR beta genes was performed with a multiplex PCR assay on genomic DNA. Amplified TCR beta libraries were sequenced as 87-base-pair reads on the Illumina HiSeq System. Concerning the study's data processing: In a later analysis, about 80 million unique TCR beta chains were counted across the roughly 610 repertoires, and around 11 million of these chains were shared by at least two donors. To remove PCR and sequencing errors, raw reads were error-corrected and collapsed into unique sequences using a nearest-neighbor algorithm that merged closely related sequences. To assign V, D and J gene segments, CDR3 sequences were aligned to IMGT reference sequences. For a sequence to be retained, at least a six-nucleotide match to both a V gene segment and a J gene segment was required. A rearrangement counted as productive if the CDR3 had no stop codons and remained in frame with V and J, and every other rearrangement counted as non-productive. Following IMGT convention, CDR3 was defined as the stretch from the second conserved V-encoded cysteine to the conserved J-encoded phenylalanine. The earlier analysis of about 590 of the donors excluded sequences that lacked an unambiguous match to a single V gene segment. An earlier analysis of about 600 of the donors called V segments functional above 56.7% productive rearrangements and segregating when the between-donor standard deviation exceeded 5%. To diagnose cytomegalovirus status from the catalog of TCR beta chain sequences, a statistical classification framework was built. A later analysis assigned V and J genes by comparing TCR nucleotide sequences with IMGT/GENE-DB human TR gene sequences. In a later analysis, CDR3 sequences and most-parsimonious VDJ recombination scenarios were assigned using the TCRdist pipeline. In a later analysis, each TCR beta chain was defined by its CDR3 amino acid sequence together with its V-gene family, and reads without a unique V-gene family were excluded. As a way to deal with suspected cross-contamination and a sequencing artifact, a later analysis dropped more than 500 nucleotide sequences that were highly shared and had low generation probability. For each public chain, a later analysis derived a clonal expansion index from normalized ranks of inferred template counts within each repertoire. Generation probabilities in a later analysis came from a VDJ recombination model fitted to out-of-frame rearrangements, and those results were checked against IGoR. Hypergeometric tests were used in a later analysis to score TCR-TCR, TCR-HLA and TCR-CMV co-occurrence, with a repertoire-size bias correction applied to the TCR pairs. To estimate false discovery rates, a later analysis permuted the HLA or CMV assignments 20 times. A later analysis grouped co-occurring TCRs with DBSCAN, adding TCRdist sequence similarity when clustering within HLA-allele-positive subsets. For co-occurrence clustering, repertoires with fewer than 30,000 or more than 120,000 public chains were excluded, along with a handful of repertoires with anomalous nucleotide sharing. The immuneACCESS repertoire file appears here via TCRdb, limited to in-frame rearrangements. These files lack a portion of the clones; in checked studies, under half of the deficit traces to unresolved V genes, and the cause of the others is not known. The V and J calls and clone size are taken from that table; D and trimming were inferred from the DNA. Within this sample are around 130,000 clones, with around 65% of them counted one time only. The ten most abundant clones make up 1.5% of the sample.

The cohort comprised several hundred healthy bone marrow donors. At the time of sampling, every cohort member was nominally healthy, though immune exposures that went unrecorded were likely present. The donor tested CMV seronegative and was one of the 352 seronegative cohort members. A peripheral blood sample was provided by each donor, and peripheral blood mononuclear cells were used for TCR beta sequencing. The Qiagen DNeasy Blood Extraction Kit was used to extract genomic DNA from the blood cell samples. The TCR originated in a man younger than 35 in good health and CMV-seronegative. The sequencing input was PBMCs. This receptor chain uses TRBV7-9 and TRBJ1-1; the D gene assignment is ambiguous. The DNA sequence is given as TGTGCCAGCAGCACTAGCCGGGAGGTCACTGAAGCTTTCTTT. The encoded protein is CASSTSREVTEAFF.